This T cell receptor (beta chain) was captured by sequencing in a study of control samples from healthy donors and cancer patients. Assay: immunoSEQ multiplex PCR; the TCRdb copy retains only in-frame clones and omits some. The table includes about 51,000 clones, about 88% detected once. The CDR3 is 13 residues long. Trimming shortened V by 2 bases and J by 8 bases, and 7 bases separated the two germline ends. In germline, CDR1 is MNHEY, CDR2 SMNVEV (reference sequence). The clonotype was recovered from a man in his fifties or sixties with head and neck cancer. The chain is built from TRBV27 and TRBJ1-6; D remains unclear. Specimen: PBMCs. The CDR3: CASSLNRDSPLHF. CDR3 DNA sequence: TGTGCCAGCAGTTTAAATAGGGATTCACCCCTCCACTTT.